The rows below give T cell receptor beta chains drawn from one sample of a study of cytomegalovirus exposure and HLA in healthy donors. Sequencing used immunoSEQ multiplex PCR; TCRdb keeps in-frame clones, though not all of them. The data hold 95,000 to 150,000 clones, with 75% to 90% observed a single time. Material for sequencing was PBMCs. These receptor sequences come from a man over 45 in good health and CMV-seronegative. Both conserved end residues are trimmed from each CDR3.

length | V | CDR3
16 | TRBV5-5 | ASRSPGQRSSGANVLT
13 | TRBV7-2 | ASSRQGVVGETQY
15 | TRBV21-1 | ASSNPGQGRTNEKLF
15 | TRBV7-2 | ASSLSMGGGLTDTQY
14 | TRBV19 | ASSARGSGIPNEQF
10 | TRBV29-1 | SVGEATGELF
13 | TRBV6-5 | ASRGGQHSNQPQH
13 | TRBV27 | ASSIQGARNTEAF
15 | TRBV9 | ASSGGGGGIIGNTIY
13 | TRBV6-5 | ASSRQGRAGGEAF
12 | TRBV4-2 | ASSPDSANQPQH
13 | TRBV9 | ASSFWTGGDNEQF
14 | TRBV10-3 | AISGIADRAEETQY
12 | TRBV19 | ASKTQGADYEAF
16 | TRBV4-1 | ASSQVLRGALANEKLF
13 | TRBV4-1 | ASSLTRGRNGELF
13 | TRBV7-2 | ASTPSLAGGGEQF
12 | TRBV11-3 | ASSLSRGSYEQY